These 23 T cell receptor beta chains share one sample of origin, sequenced in a study of blood T cell repertoires in COVID-19. Sequencing was performed with immunoSEQ multiplex PCR; in TCRdb, only in-frame clones are kept and a portion is missing. The sample consists of some 88,000 clones, 70% to 90% of them appearing once. Sequencing was done on a sample of peripheral blood. These receptors originate from a woman in her 70s with acute or convalescent COVID-19.

This clone was seen once. CDR3 sequence (DNA): TGCGCCAGCAGACAGGAGAACTATGGCTACACCTTC. Residues: CASRQENYGYTF. This chain joins TRBV5-1 and TRBJ1-2, with TRBD1 as a possible D gene (5 bases). The ends were cut back, 5 bases at V and 2 bases at J, with 7 bases in the middle. The CDR3 contains 12 residues. Germline-derived CDR1 and CDR2 are SGHRS and YFSETQ.

The chain joins TRBV11-2 to TRBJ1-2, with TRBD1 identical over 8 bases. CDR1 SGHAT and CDR2 FQNNGV come from the germline V gene. Trimming cost V 4 bases and J 8 bases; bases outside gene matches: 15. CDR3 size: 16 residues. CDR3 in amino acids: CASSSMLRQGSIGYTF. In DNA form, the CDR3 reads TGTGCCAGCAGCTCCATGTTAAGACAGGGGTCGATAGGCTACACCTTC.

In DNA form, the CDR3 reads TGTGCCAGCAGCCAACTCAACAGGGTCGGGGAGCTGTTTTTT. Its translation: CASSQLNRVGELFF. This rearrangement joins TRBV3-1 (or the pseudogene TRBV3-2) to TRBJ2-2, with D possibly TRBD1 on 6 matching bases. With 2 bases removed from V and 7 bases from J, the gap between germline ends came to 11 bases. Germline V gives CDR1 LGHDT, CDR2 YNNKEL (reference sequence). This CDR3 has 14 residues.

The V call is TRBV10-3, the J call TRBJ1-6; D not resolved. V gave up 5 bases and J gave up 10 bases, with 24 bases separating them. The CDR3 runs to 17 residues. Germline values: CDR1 ENHRY, CDR2 SYGVKD. The CDR3 coding sequence is TGTGCCATCAGTCATCCCGGGTATCCGGCAGATGGGTCACCCCTCCACTTT. Its protein product is CAISHPGYPADGSPLHF.

This clone was seen a single time. The chain combines TRBV18 with TRBJ1-2; no clear D. Germline V lookup: CDR1 KGHSH, CDR2 LQKENI. The CDR3 contains 13 residues. Trimming took off 4 bases at V and 6 bases at J, with 12 bases between the two ends. CDR3 sequence (DNA): TGTGCCAGCTCACTTCAGGAAATGAATGGCTACACCTTC. This codes for CASSLQEMNGYTF.

The chain combines TRBV29-1 with TRBJ2-3; TRBD2 agrees at 12 bases. V dropped 0 bases and J dropped 8; count of bases not matched to a gene: 9. The CDR3 is 16 amino acids. Germline assignment: CDR1 SQVTM and CDR2 ANQGSEA. The CDR3 DNA reads as TGCAGCGTTGAAGAACACCCTAGCGGGGGGGCCACTACGCAGTATTTT. Translation gives CSVEEHPSGGATTQYF.

This chain connects TRBV15 to TRBJ2-4; D might be TRBD2 (6 bases). Trimming pared 1 base from V and 0 bases from J, leaving 19 bases between. The CDR3 contains 19 residues. Germline assignment: CDR1 LNHNV and CDR2 YYDKDF (reference sequence). The CDR3 protein is CATSRAEGEVVLAKNIQYF. Here the CDR3 DNA reads TGTGCCACCAGCAGAGCGGAAGGGGAGGTGGTATTAGCCAAAAACATTCAGTACTTC.

The rearrangement uses TRBV14 and TRBJ2-3, with D unclear. CDR1 and CDR2 (germline): SGHDN, FVKESK. V dropped 0 bases and J dropped 2 bases, with 6 bases sitting between them. The CDR3 runs to 14 residues. Written as DNA, the CDR3 is TGTGCCAGCAGCCAAGATCGAGTCACAGATACGCAGTATTTT. Translating it yields CASSQDRVTDTQYF.

V is TRBV19 and J is TRBJ1-1; 9 nucleotides line up with TRBD1. The CDR3 extends over 18 amino acids. Losses at the gene ends were 0 bases for V and 0 bases for J; bases not matched to a gene: 8. Germline CDR1 LNHDA, CDR2 SQIVND (reference sequence). CDR3 bases: TGTGCCAGTAGTATAGATCCACAGGGGGCGGTTCTGAACACTGAAGCTTTCTTT. Its protein is CASSIDPQGAVLNTEAFF. Drawing the rest from reference TRBV19 and TRBJ1-1, the complete variable domain is DGGITQSPKYLFRKEGQNVTLSCEQNLNHDAMYWYRQDPGQGLRLIYYSQIVNDFQKGDIAEGYSVSREKKESFPLTVTSAQKNPTAFYLCASSIDPQGAVLNTEAFFGQGTRLTVV.

The V gene is TRBV9, the J gene TRBJ2-1; TRBD2 might be the D (5 bases). Between the trimmed V and J ends, which lost 0 bases and 9 bases, there was a span of 13 bases. Germline CDR1 is SGDLS and CDR2 is YYNGEE. The CDR3 is made up of 14 amino acids. CDR3 protein: CASSVGGPGSEQFF. For the CDR3, the DNA is TGTGCCAGCAGCGTAGGAGGGCCCGGCAGTGAGCAGTTCTTC.

The chain uses TRBV4-2 and TRBJ2-1; D is possibly TRBD2 (6 bases). From germline, CDR1 is LGHNA and CDR2 YNFKEQ. The V gene lost 5 bases and the J gene lost 0 bases, with 8 bases spanning the gap. This CDR3 spans 14 amino acids. The CDR3, as DNA: TGTGCCAGCAGCGGGGGACTCTCCTACAATGAGCAGTTCTTC. Translation: CASSGGLSYNEQFF.

The chain is built from TRBV9 and TRBJ1-2; TRBD1 might be the D (5 bases). The germline gives CDR1 SGDLS, CDR2 YYNGEE. The V end was cut by 6 bases, the J end by 5 bases, with 11 bases between. The CDR3 is 12 residues long. The CDR3 sequence: CASNVAGYGYTF. CDR3 bases: TGTGCCAGCAACGTCGCAGGGTATGGCTACACCTTC.

The chain couples TRBV5-5 to TRBJ2-5, with TRBD2 as a possible D gene (6 bases). The CDR3 spans 15 residues. Germline CDR1 and CDR2: SGHKS and YYEKEE (reference sequence). V lost 2 bases, J lost 1 base, and 12 bases lay in between. CDR3: CASSFVSGVQETQYF. In nucleotides, the CDR3 is TGTGCCAGCAGCTTTGTGTCGGGGGTCCAAGAGACCCAGTACTTC.

J is TRBJ2-3 and V is TRBV24-1, with 9 bases fitting TRBD1. The germline CDR1 and CDR2 sequences are KGHDR and SFDVKD. This CDR3 has 15 residues. V shed 9 bases, J shed 0 bases, and the junction held 6 bases outside the gene matches. CDR3 sequence reads: CATGGTGRSTDTQYF. For the CDR3, the DNA is TGTGCCACCGGTGGGACAGGGCGGAGCACAGATACGCAGTATTTT.

The CDR3 coding sequence is TGTGCCAGCAGCTTAAACACAGATTTCAACACTGAAGCTTTCTTT. This gives the protein CASSLNTDFNTEAFF. The genes are TRBV7-6 and TRBJ1-1; D gene ambiguous. Per germline, CDR1 SGHVS and CDR2 FNYEAQ. This CDR3 is built from 15 residues. Deletions cut 2 bases from V and 2 bases from J, with 12 bases between.

In this sample, this clone turned up a few times. The chain couples TRBV29-1 to TRBJ2-1, with D possibly matching TRBD1 (5 bases). The ends were cut back, 4 bases at V and 4 bases at J, with 14 bases in the middle. CDR3 length: 14 residues. Germline V gene data show CDR1 as SQVTM and CDR2 as ANQGSEA. The CDR3 spells CSVVLAQVYNEQFF. The CDR3 nucleotides are TGCAGCGTTGTGTTAGCACAGGTTTACAATGAGCAGTTCTTC.

This chain links TRBV18 with TRBJ1-1; D is unresolved. V was shortened by 2 bases and J by 1 base, with 17 bases between the two germline ends. CDR3 length equals 17 residues. Germline-derived CDR1 and CDR2 are KGHSH and LQKENI. The CDR3 region has the DNA TGTGCCAGCTCACCAAGTCCCCCCCAAAGCAAGAACACTGAAGCTTTCTTT. Translated, it gives CASSPSPPQSKNTEAFF.

This clone appeared once. V usage is TRBV4-2 and J usage is TRBJ2-1; 7 bases align to TRBD2. The CDR3 has 16 amino acids. Trimming cost V 0 bases and J 4 bases; bases outside gene matches: 6. Germline assignment: CDR1 LGHNA and CDR2 YNFKEQ. The CDR3 reads CASSQEQAGRYNEQFF. CDR3 in DNA: TGTGCCAGCAGCCAAGAACAAGCGGGGAGATACAATGAGCAGTTCTTC.

The chain combines TRBV28 with TRBJ1-5; D may be TRBD1 (5 bases). V was pared by 8 bases and J by 0 bases, with 17 bases between. Germline CDR1 reads MDHEN; CDR2 reads SYDVKM. The CDR3 loop spans 16 amino acids. The CDR3 here is CASSGHSPYSNQPQHF. The CDR3 DNA follows: TGTGCCAGCTCAGGGCACAGCCCCTATAGCAATCAGCCCCAGCATTTT.

This clone has more than one count but fewer than ten. The gene calls are TRBV6-4 and TRBJ1-1, with unresolved D. This CDR3 is built from 13 residues. From germline, CDR1 is MRHNA and CDR2 SNTAGT. V was trimmed by 4 bases and J by 1 base, leaving 7 bases between them. CDR3 coding DNA: TGTGCCAGCAGTGGAGGCCCGAACACTGAAGCTTTCTTT. Protein: CASSGGPNTEAFF.

Comment on this clone: The sample contains more than one DNA sequence encoding this CDR3. The chain has TRBV5-6 and TRBJ2-2, with a tentative D call TRBD1 (6 bases). V was trimmed by 2 bases and J by 2 bases, leaving 10 bases between them. Germline assignment: CDR1 SGHDT and CDR2 YYEEEE. The CDR3 has 15 residues. CDR3 DNA sequence: TGTGCCAGCAGCTTAATGGGACAAAACACCGGGGAGCTGTTTTTT. Translating it yields CASSLMGQNTGELFF.

J is TRBJ2-1 and V is TRBV7-9; the match to TRBD1 covers 8 bases. The CDR3 has 17 residues. Germline CDR1 reads SEHNR; CDR2 reads FQNEAQ (reference sequence). The junction had 12 bases not matched to a gene; V was cut back by 4 bases and J by 4 bases. The CDR3 loop reads CASSSTTGTGVYNEQFF. The CDR3 region has the DNA TGTGCCAGCAGCTCAACTACCGGGACAGGTGTATACAATGAGCAGTTCTTC.

V usage is TRBV27 and J usage is TRBJ1-2; D possibly corresponds to TRBD1 (5 bases). CDR3 size: 13 residues. Between the trimmed V and J ends, which lost 6 bases and 9 bases, there was a span of 17 bases. CDR1 and CDR2 from the germline V gene are MNHEY and SMNVEV (reference sequence). As DNA, the CDR3 is TGTGCCAGCAGAGTTGCAGGGTCAGATCGCTACACCTTC. Translating it yields CASRVAGSDRYTF.